This T cell receptor beta chain was recovered during a study of T-cell reconstitution after alpha-beta-depleted transplantation in children. Unique molecular identifiers were incorporated during preparation of the TCRbeta library. TCRdb reprocessed the PCR reads with MiXCR, giving one entry per CDR3 protein. Among 700,000 to 850,000 distinct CDR3 sequences listed, about 16% were seen once. Germline V gene sequence: CDR1 DFQATT, CDR2 SNEGSKA (reference sequence). V shed 6 bases and J shed 1 base, with 11 bases lying between them. The CDR3 runs to 13 residues. The chain joins TRBV20-1 to TRBJ2-3, with D perhaps being TRBD1 or TRBD2 (6 bases each). The sequenced sample was PBMCs, mostly from graft donor cells, obtained 360 days after TCRalphabeta/CD19-depleted stem cell transplant. The source of this sequence is a male patient younger than 18 who had a stem cell transplant for acute lymphoblastic leukemia, so the T cells may come from the graft donor. The CDR3 loop is CSARRGRTDTQYF. The CDR3 DNA follows: TGCAGTGCGCGACGGGGGCGCACAGATACGCAGTATTTT.